The clone carrying this TCR beta chain appeared many times. Node negativity on CT and PET/CT was present in all patients, alongside an absence of prior chemotherapy, radiotherapy or other malignancies. Looked up from germline, CDR1 is SQVTM and CDR2 is ANQGSEA. V was clipped by 5 bases and J by 6 bases, with 17 bases between them. This CDR3 region has 14 residues. Amplification of TCR beta CDR3 from genomic DNA used two-round multiplex PCR. Used in first-round PCR were primers specific to each TRBV and TRBJ gene. TCRdb itself ran the multiplex PCR reads through MiXCR, one entry per CDR3 protein. Altogether fewer than 25,000 distinct CDR3 sequences are present, 55% being singletons, with the ten largest covering roughly 27%. The sample originates from a study of prognosis after radiotherapy for stage I lung cancer. Study summary: Enrolled patients were those with stage I non-small cell lung cancer, a group that was recruited between 2018 and January 2019.

Sequenced here: PBMCs, sampled before or after stereotactic body radiation therapy (not recorded which). The receptor was isolated from a donor over 45 with non-small cell lung cancer. J is TRBJ2-1 and V is TRBV29-1, with unresolved D. The CDR3 here is CSVPVLDSINEQFF. The CDR3 DNA sequence: TGCAGCGTTCCGGTTTTGGATAGCATCAATGAGCAGTTCTTC.